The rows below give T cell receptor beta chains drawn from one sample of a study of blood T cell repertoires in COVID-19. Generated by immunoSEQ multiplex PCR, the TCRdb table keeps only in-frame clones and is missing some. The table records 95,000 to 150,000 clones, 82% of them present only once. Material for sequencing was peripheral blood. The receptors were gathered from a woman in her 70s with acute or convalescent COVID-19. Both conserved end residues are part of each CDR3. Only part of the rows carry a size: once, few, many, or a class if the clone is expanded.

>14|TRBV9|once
CASSVGSRVDTQYF
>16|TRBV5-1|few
CASSLSGGSGGNTIYF
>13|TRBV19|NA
CASSRAGGKTAFF
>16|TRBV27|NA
CASSLSLGARTDTQYF
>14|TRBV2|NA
CASRPGSSGNTIYF
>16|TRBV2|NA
CASSVGRGGGYNEQFF
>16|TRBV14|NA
CASSPLPGATNEKLFF
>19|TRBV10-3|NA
CAISGTGTSGGAGSGELFF
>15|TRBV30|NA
CAWGTGLAGPDTQYF
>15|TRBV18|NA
CASSPAGGENYGYTF
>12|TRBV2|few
CASSSTGETAFF
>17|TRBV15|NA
CATSRRGASGGWETQYF
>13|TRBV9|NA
CASSRQVNNEQFF
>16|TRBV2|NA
CANSRASGGQGETQYF
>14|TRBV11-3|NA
CASSQGLMNTEAFF
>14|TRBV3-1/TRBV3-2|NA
CASSQERRGAQLYF
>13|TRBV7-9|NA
CASSPGHGEKLFF
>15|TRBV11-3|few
CASSLETGVHSPLHF
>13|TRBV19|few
CASRGRGSTEAFF
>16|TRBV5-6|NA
CASSLTSGGNTGELFF
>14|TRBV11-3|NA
CASSLGDRLTEAFF
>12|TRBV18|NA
CASSPSQGLAYF
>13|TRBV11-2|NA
CASSFNRNYGYTF
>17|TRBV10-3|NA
CAISESGGAGKGYEQYF
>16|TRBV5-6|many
CASSPSAGRTQSPLHF
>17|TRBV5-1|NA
CASSFLPGQQTNYGYTF
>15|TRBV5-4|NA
CASSPSSDSTYGYTF
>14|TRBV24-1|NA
CATGTTRVPDTQYF
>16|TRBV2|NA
CASSDPLTGRNTEAFF
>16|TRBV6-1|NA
CASSDGQGTLVEKLFF
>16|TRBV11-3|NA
CASSVRDSRSYNEQFF
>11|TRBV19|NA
CASGYAGTQYF
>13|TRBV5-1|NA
CASSSQGAAEAFF
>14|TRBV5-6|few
CASSSGPTNTEAFF
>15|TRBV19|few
CASTSSGTSEETQYF
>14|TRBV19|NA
CATSIQGRNSPLHF
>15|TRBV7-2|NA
CASSLARQGKEKLFF
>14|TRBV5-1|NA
CASRDTGQTYEQYF
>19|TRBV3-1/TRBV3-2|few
CASSQDPFGGGAYNSPLHF
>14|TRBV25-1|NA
CASSRTGANYGYTF
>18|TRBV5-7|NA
CASSLVTEQGASNQPQHF
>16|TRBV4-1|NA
CASSPLLAGGYNEQFF
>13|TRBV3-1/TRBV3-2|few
CASSKTQGTEQYF
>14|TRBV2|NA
CASSELLSTDTQYF
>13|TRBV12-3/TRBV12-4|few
CASSLGPTGGYTF
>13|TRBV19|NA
CASSMMRGNEQFF
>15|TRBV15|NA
CATSRDVATPGEQYF
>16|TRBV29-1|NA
CSAEEGARRSTDTQYF
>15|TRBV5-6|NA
CASSRKTGEPNTIYF
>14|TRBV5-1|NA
CASSSDRGNTEAFF
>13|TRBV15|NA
CATSRGRGSPLHF
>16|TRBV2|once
CASSESSGGKTGELFF
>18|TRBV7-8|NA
CASSAPYGTAYSNQPQHF
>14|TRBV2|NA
CASSVQGTNQPQHF
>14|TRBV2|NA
CASNRERAQETQYF
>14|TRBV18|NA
CASSRTGTEMTQYF
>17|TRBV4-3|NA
CASSQTRGTGANYGYTF
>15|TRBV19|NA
CASSIGPLPNSPLHF
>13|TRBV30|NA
CAWLGVSPYEQYF